This TCR beta chain was observed in a study of T cells in Graves' hyperthyroidism and ophthalmopathy (dated by TCRdb to the late 2010s). Looking at the study overall: Peripheral blood was collected at initial diagnosis, before any treatment. To identify TCR V-J signatures that set the groups apart, the researchers used a discovery cohort of 95 to 100 patients, made up of 40 to 45 with Graves' ophthalmopathy and some 60 with stable Graves' hyperthyroidism. An independent validation cohort of around 19 hyperthyroidism patients and 15 or so patients who later progressed to ophthalmopathy tested prospective prediction of ophthalmopathy. For training and testing, the approximately 92 patients in the discovery cohort were randomly divided in a 7:3 ratio. In about six Graves' hyperthyroidism patients, the study also compared T-cell repertoires from thyroid tissue with T-cell repertoires from blood. Once sampling was done, hyperthyroidism patients were given methimazole at a starting dose of 30 mg daily, whereas ophthalmopathy patients were given high-dose intravenous methylprednisolone. The paper reports TCR Vbeta CDR3 sequencing of some 140 peripheral blood samples: approximately 43 ophthalmopathy, fewer than 85 hyperthyroidism and some 17 progressor patients.

The paper as a whole reports these results and caveats: Most expanded thyroid clonotypes (frequency above 0.001) were also detected in blood, suggesting blood repertoires may reflect thyroid immune responses. Ophthalmopathy was separated from stable hyperthyroidism by a 13 V-J signature model, with 87.88% sensitivity and just over 81% specificity obtained in cross-validation and 80%/75% obtained in testing. No statistical method was used to fix the sample size in advance, and group allocation was not hidden from the investigators. In validation, progression to ophthalmopathy was predicted by the model with nearly 71% sensitivity and under 85% specificity, a median of 6.5 months before onset.

This clonotype was seen ten or more times. The antigen it recognizes is unknown. There are no base qualities to consult, and no much larger clone falls within one base. TCR beta CDR3 regions were amplified from RNA transcripts. A first-round RT-PCR of the TCR CDR3 used the HTBI primer set with the Qiagen OneStep RT-PCR kit. Libraries were constructed in a second round of multiplex PCR, after which size selection and purification were performed. Paired-end sequencing of the libraries was performed with 100 bp reads on an Illumina HiSeq2000. The authors' pipeline ran thus. SOAPnuke was used to process the raw data, throwing out any read that contained adapters or uncalled bases, had a mean Phred below 15, or lacked an exact constant-primer or identifier match. High-quality paired reads were merged using COPE v1.2.5, and each unique nucleotide sequence was defined as a clonotype. MiTCR v1.1 was used to align the clonotypes against IMGT TRBV, TRBD and TRBJ reference segments. Only V-J combinations with frequency above 0.0001, covering 99% to 99.2% of repertoires, were analysed. A TCS score was defined as the ratio between F50 (clonal expansion) and ExV (chaos), using BLOSUM62-based TCRdist between CDR3 peptides within each V-J. Welch's t-statistics and random forest reduced 500 to 550 V-J features to roughly 13, which were used in a naive Bayes classifier (R e1071). TCRdb itself trimmed the public reads at Q25 with fastp, ran MiXCR and retained productive beta chains. Each CDR3 protein appears once, grouped with its most common genes and DNA. The V and J calls were not made by the authors but by TCRdb's processing. In all, the sample holds some 620,000 distinct CDR3 sequences, and around 15% of those were seen once. Around 4% of the sample belongs to the ten largest clones.

Graves' hyperthyroidism was defined as stable when no progression to ophthalmopathy occurred over 18 months of follow-up. Hyperthyroidism patients were aged 18 to 65 years and newly diagnosed, with disease duration of less than 2 months. Exclusion was applied to patients with uncontrolled infections, other autoimmune diseases, pregnancy or lactation. Diagnoses were established on the basis of clinical symptoms, serum thyroxine and TRAb, thyroid ultrasound, and orbital computed tomography. PBMCs were isolated from approximately 10 ml of fresh peripheral blood by Ficoll-Paque density gradient centrifugation. Total RNA was extracted with Trizol reagent, and quality was checked on an Agilent 2100 Bioanalyzer. CDR1 and CDR2, looked up from the germline V gene (reference sequence), are GTSNPN and SVGIG. V is reduced by 5 bases and J by 4 bases, leaving a spacing of 15 bases between them. The CDR3 holds 13 amino acids from the cysteine to the phenylalanine. The retained sequence is limited to the CDR3, 39 bases, with the frame set at the first base.

Material for sequencing was blood. The TCR originated in a woman aged 25 to 39 with Graves' hyperthyroidism. This chain is built from TRBV30 and TRBJ2-7, and the D gene may be TRBD2, 5 bases matching. The CDR3 amino acid sequence is: CAWASAPGYEQYF. The sequence in DNA is TGTGCCTGGGCCTCGGCGCCGGGATACGAGCAGTACTTC.